A single sample is the source of the 8 T cell receptor beta chains below, sequenced in a study of T cell responses to AZD1222 COVID-19 vaccine. The assay was immunoSEQ multiplex PCR, and TCRdb's table has in-frame clones only and misses some. This sample yields around 130,000 clones, of which 90% are seen a single time; 4% to 4.5% belongs to the top ten. The sample in question was peripheral blood, obtained 28 days after the second dose of the MenACWY control vaccine. Receptors originate from an adult who received the MenACWY meningococcal vaccine as a control.

The CDR3 region is CASSNKQGRGTDTQYF. DNA for the CDR3: TGTGCCAGCAGTAACAAACAGGGTCGGGGGACAGATACGCAGTATTTT. This chain uses TRBV28 with TRBJ2-3; tentatively, D is TRBD1 or TRBD2 (6 bases each). The CDR3 loop spans 16 amino acids. Germline values: CDR1 MDHEN, CDR2 SYDVKM. V was cut by 5 bases and J by 3 bases, with 18 bases left in between.

The chain links TRBV18 to TRBJ2-5; D may be TRBD2 (5 bases). This CDR3 has 17 amino acids. Germline V lookup: CDR1 KGHSH, CDR2 LQKENI. The V end was cut by 1 base, the J end by 2 bases, with 17 bases between. DNA for the CDR3: TGTGCCAGCTCACCACAGTTTGGAGCGGAGGAGCAAGAGACCCAGTACTTC. It encodes CASSPQFGAEEQETQYF.

The chain joins TRBV2 to TRBJ1-2; 9 bases align to TRBD1. J gave up 5 bases and V 5 bases, and 9 bases lay outside the gene matches. Germline CDR1 SNHLY, CDR2 FYNNEI. The CDR3 covers 15 residues. The CDR3 loop reads CASSPRRQGDYGYTF. Written as DNA, the CDR3 is TGTGCCAGCAGTCCCCGACGACAGGGGGATTATGGCTACACCTTC.

V gene TRBV29-1 combines with J gene TRBJ1-1; 10 bases map to TRBD1. V shed 7 bases, J shed 4 bases, and the junction held 3 bases outside the gene matches. CDR1 and CDR2 from the germline V gene are SQVTM and ANQGSEA. The CDR3 is 12 amino acids. Written as DNA, the CDR3 is TGCAGCGCGGGACAGGGGACCACTGAAGCTTTCTTT. It translates to CSAGQGTTEAFF.

Here the CDR3 DNA reads TGTGCCAGCAGTGATACTCGTCCGGGGCGGCAGCCCCAGCATTTT. This translates into CASSDTRPGRQPQHF. The rearrangement uses TRBV6-1 and TRBJ1-5, with D tentatively TRBD1 (5 bases). The V and J ends lost 3 bases and 7 bases respectively, with 16 bases between them. The germline V gene has CDR1 MNHNS and CDR2 SASEGT. The CDR3 spans 15 residues.

The chain combines TRBV5-1 with TRBJ1-4; D possibly corresponds to TRBD1 (5 bases). The CDR3 is 16 residues long. Trimming took off 4 bases at V and 3 bases at J, with 16 bases between the two ends. Germline CDR1 reads SGHRS; CDR2 reads YFSETQ. The CDR3 protein is CASSPLVQVANEKLFF. For the CDR3, the DNA is TGCGCCAGCAGCCCCCTAGTACAGGTGGCTAATGAAAAACTGTTTTTT.

This chain uses TRBV7-2 with TRBJ2-5; the D is unclear. Germline CDR1 and CDR2: SGHTA and FQGNSA. Trimming shortened V by 2 bases and J by 1 base, and 11 bases separated the two germline ends. This CDR3 spans 15 amino acids. For the CDR3, the DNA is TGTGCCAGCAGCTTATTGATGCATCTCCAAGAGACCCAGTACTTC. Amino acids: CASSLLMHLQETQYF.

In this sample, this clone turned up once. This chain joins TRBV18 and TRBJ2-3, with D unresolved. Germline-derived CDR1 and CDR2 are KGHSH and LQKENI. This CDR3 comprises 13 residues. V lost 6 bases, J lost 0 bases, and 7 bases lay in between. CDR3 amino acids: CASSPPSTDTQYF. CDR3 coding DNA: TGTGCCAGCTCTCCTCCTAGCACAGATACGCAGTATTTT.